One T cell receptor (beta chain) is described in this entry. It has no known antigen specificity. Base-call qualities are not available, and no considerably larger clone is one nucleotide away. This sample stems from a study of control samples from healthy donors and cancer patients (dated by TCRdb to 2019 to 2021). Library prep was done by the immunoSEQ multiplex PCR assay. TCRdb limited this immuneACCESS table to in-frame rearrangements with V and J called. A share of clones is missing; checked studies link under half to unresolved V genes, and the rest is unexplained. The sample profile shows about 150,000 clones; around 88% of them were found once. About 1.8% of the sample is held by the ten biggest clonotypes. The V and J ends are trimmed by 8 bases and 1 base, leaving 10 bases between them. Its CDR3 holds 13 amino acids, cysteine through phenylalanine. Kept here is only the CDR3 DNA, which spans 39 bases and is read in frame from base 1. Taken from the germline V gene, the CDR1 and CDR2 loops are SGHVS and FQNEAQ.

The specimen was blood. Recombination connected TRBV7-8 to TRBJ2-3, with the D call perhaps TRBD1 or TRBD2, each one matching 5 bases. The clonotype originates from a young man in good health. CDR3 region: CASWGPRTDTQYF. The sequenced DNA is TGTGCCAGCTGGGGACCTCGCACAGATACGCAGTATTTT.